This T cell receptor beta chain was documented in a study of graft-versus-host responses after intestinal transplantation. Study at large: Uniformly, recipients were administered anti-thymocyte globulin induction with subsequent tacrolimus and steroids for roughly three years.

To release intraepithelial and lamina propria lymphocytes, the graft tissue was processed. TCRdb's table, derived via immunoSEQ multiplex PCR, lists solely in-frame clones and lacks some. Among over 60,000 clones listed, roughly nine tenths were seen once. CDR1 and CDR2 from the germline V gene are SGHRS and YFSETQ. The CDR3 sequence is 12 residues long. Trimming removed 4 bases at V and 5 bases at J, with 6 bases between. This specimen consisted of ileum tissue, obtained more than 350 days after transplant. The sequence was collected from a human patient who received an intestinal transplant, so some T cells may come from the graft donor. The V call is TRBV5-1, the J call TRBJ2-2, with D unresolved. CDR3 DNA: TGCGCCAGCAGCCACGAAACCGGGGAGCTGTTTTTT. This encodes CASSHETGELFF.